What follows are 18 T cell receptor beta chains derived from one specimen sequenced in a study of Graves' ophthalmopathy and Graves' hyperthyroidism (dated by TCRdb to the late 2010s). The reads were generated on an Illumina HiSeq 2000. For repertoire sequencing, TCR beta CDR3 regions were amplified from RNA transcripts. The first round was an RT-PCR using HTBI primers with the Qiagen OneStep RT-PCR kit, and this first round was followed by a second-round multiplex PCR, then size selection and purification. In-frame beta chains were kept once TCRdb had trimmed the public reads at Q25 with fastp and called clones with MiXCR. Each entry merges the rows of one CDR3 protein and shows their most common DNA and genes. In all, the sample holds roughly 400,000 distinct CDR3 sequences, and just over 15% of those were seen once. 5.5% to 7% of the sample is in the top ten clones. Specimen: peripheral blood. These receptors originate from a woman in her late teens or twenties with stable Graves' hyperthyroidism. Donor details come from another sample of the same person, matched by shared clones.

The gene calls are TRBV11-1 and TRBJ2-2; D is perhaps TRBD1 (5 bases). The CDR3 loop spans 16 amino acids. The ends were cut back, 2 bases at V and 3 bases at J, with 13 bases in the middle. CDR1 and CDR2 from the germline V gene are SGHAT and FQDESV (reference sequence). The CDR3 sequence: CASSLQGRMDTGELFF. CDR3 coding DNA: TGTGCCAGCAGCTTACAGGGTCGTATGGACACCGGGGAGCTGTTTTTT.

This clonotype was seen at least ten times. This chain connects TRBV11-2 to TRBJ2-2, with D possibly matching TRBD1 (6 bases). The CDR3 is made up of 16 amino acids. Germline-derived CDR1 and CDR2 are SGHAT and FQNNGV. V lost 2 bases and J lost 0, with 10 bases in between. For the CDR3, the DNA is TGTGCCAGCAGCTTAAGAGGGGGTACGAACACCGGGGAGCTGTTTTTT. Its protein product is CASSLRGGTNTGELFF.

This clonotype was recorded many times. The J gene is TRBJ1-6, the V gene TRBV4-1; D is ambiguous. CDR3 length equals 16 residues. Germline CDR1 MGHRA, CDR2 YSYEKL. V lost 1 base and J lost 0, with 7 bases in between. The CDR3 loop reads CASSQGESSYNSPLHF. CDR3 nucleotide sequence: TGCGCCAGCAGCCAAGGGGAGAGCTCCTATAATTCACCCCTCCACTTT.

This clonotype was observed many times. The chain links TRBV9 to TRBJ2-2, with D hard to call. The V gene's germline CDR1 is SGDLS and CDR2 YYNGEE. Trimming removed 4 bases at V and 0 bases at J, with 16 bases between. CDR3 length: 17 amino acids. The CDR3 nucleotides are TGTGCCAGCAGCTATACCCTGGACCGCACGAACACCGGGGAGCTGTTTTTT. Its translation: CASSYTLDRTNTGELFF.

This clonotype was seen ten or more times. The CDR3 coding sequence is TGTGCCAGCAGTCTAACCGGGACAGAAAATCAGCCCCAGCATTTT. Translated, it gives CASSLTGTENQPQHF. This chain uses TRBV2 with TRBJ1-5, with 7 bases aligning to TRBD1. The V gene end was trimmed by 5 bases and the J gene end by 4 bases; junction bases not matched to a gene: 8. Germline V gene data show CDR1 as SNHLY and CDR2 as FYNNEI. The CDR3 consists of 15 residues.

At least ten counts were recorded for this clonotype. This rearrangement joins TRBV6-5 to TRBJ2-7; 7 positions match TRBD1. There are 15 residues in the CDR3. CDR1 MNHEY and CDR2 SVGAGI come from the germline V gene. V shed 0 bases and J 2 bases; nucleotides not matched to a gene: 4. The CDR3 sequence is CASSYSDRATYEQYF. As DNA, the CDR3 is TGTGCCAGCAGTTACTCCGACAGGGCCACCTACGAGCAGTACTTC.

This clonotype was counted many times. The CDR3 is CASNQQGGTEAFF. CDR3 DNA: TGTGCCAGCAATCAACAGGGGGGGACTGAAGCTTTCTTT. The chain links TRBV28 to TRBJ1-1; 8 bases are a match to TRBD1. CDR1 and CDR2 from the germline V gene are MDHEN and SYDVKM. This CDR3 is 13 amino acids long. After removal of 7 bases from V and 5 bases from J, the junction contained 6 bases not matched to a gene.

This clonotype was detected ten times or more. J is TRBJ1-2 and V is TRBV11-2; 7 bases match TRBD1. Germline V lookup: CDR1 SGHAT, CDR2 FQNNGV. The V and J ends lost 5 bases and 6 bases, in that order; junction bases with no gene match: 12. This CDR3 region has 15 residues. In DNA, the CDR3 is TGTGCCAGCAGCCCGAACGACAGGGCTGGTAATGGCTACACCTTC. This gives the protein CASSPNDRAGNGYTF.

In its sample, this clonotype was seen many times. This chain links TRBV5-1 with TRBJ1-6; TRBD1 aligns across 8 bases. V shed 4 bases, J shed 9 bases, and the junction held 12 bases outside the gene matches. CDR1 SGHRS and CDR2 YFSETQ come from the germline V gene. The CDR3 spans 16 residues. The CDR3 region is CASSRRQGYDSSPLHF. DNA for the CDR3: TGCGCCAGCAGCAGACGACAGGGGTACGATAGTTCACCCCTCCACTTT.

This clonotype was observed a few times. This sequence joins TRBV29-1 and TRBJ2-4; D uncertain. Trimming left V 3 bases short and J 9 bases short, with 15 bases between. This CDR3 is built from 13 residues. Germline values: CDR1 SQVTM, CDR2 ANQGSEA. In DNA, the CDR3 is TGCAGCGTTGAGGTAGTAGCCAAAGGCATTCAGTACTTC. Protein product: CSVEVVAKGIQYF.

This clonotype was recorded many times. The rearrangement uses TRBV6-5 and TRBJ2-7; 11 positions match TRBD2. With 6 bases clipped from V and 3 bases from J, the junction kept 7 bases outside the gene matches. The CDR3 is 15 residues long. Germline V gene lookup returns CDR1 MNHEY and CDR2 SVGAGI. The CDR3 nucleotides are TGTGCCAGCAGCCCCGGTAGCGGGGGGGTCTACGAGCAGTACTTC. Its translation: CASSPGSGGVYEQYF.

In this sample, this clonotype turned up many times. This chain uses TRBV6-1 with TRBJ1-1, with D unclear. Trimming cost V 4 bases and J 0 bases, with 6 bases left between them. The CDR3 is 13 amino acids. CDR1 is MNHNS and CDR2 is SASEGT in the germline V gene. The CDR3 DNA is TGTGCCAGCAGTGGGACGGTGAACACTGAAGCTTTCTTT. The encoded protein is CASSGTVNTEAFF.

The genes are TRBV27 and TRBJ2-4; D might be TRBD1 (6 bases). Germline loops: CDR1 MNHEY, CDR2 SMNVEV (reference sequence). The germline V and J ends were trimmed by 5 bases and 7 bases, with 18 bases remaining between them. The CDR3 has 15 residues. Here the CDR3 DNA reads TGTGCCAGCAGTGCACTGGACAGCTTAACGAACATTCAGTACTTC. This sequence encodes CASSALDSLTNIQYF.

This clonotype appeared many times. The chain combines TRBV5-5 with TRBJ2-5; D is uncertain. Germline CDR1 is SGHKS and CDR2 is YYEKEE (reference sequence). V was cut by 6 bases and J by 5 bases, with 8 bases left in between. The length of the CDR3 is 11 residues. The CDR3 spells CASIDTETQYF. The CDR3 bases are TGTGCCAGCATCGACACGGAGACCCAGTACTTC. Complete variable domain (other parts from reference TRBV5-5 and TRBJ2-5): DAGVTQSPTHLIKTRGQQVTLRCSPISGHKSVSWYQQVLGQGPQFIFQYYEKEERGRGNFPDRFSARQFPNYSSELNVNALLLGDSALYLCASIDTETQYFGPGTRLLVL.

This clonotype showed up many times. The gene calls are TRBV2 and TRBJ2-5; TRBD1 matches at 12 bases. The CDR3 runs 16 residues. V shed 0 bases and J 9 bases; nucleotides not matched to a gene: 8. Germline lookup yields CDR1 SNHLY and CDR2 FYNNEI. CDR3 DNA sequence: TGTGCCAGCAGTGAAGCCCCTTCCGGGACAGGGGGCGCCCAGTACTTC. It yields the protein CASSEAPSGTGGAQYF.

In its sample, this clonotype was seen many times. The gene calls are TRBV6-1 and TRBJ2-7; maybe TRBD1 (6 bases). Germline V lookup: CDR1 MNHNS, CDR2 SASEGT. The V and J ends lost 6 bases and 1 base respectively, with 16 bases between them. This CDR3 has 15 amino acids. The DNA of the CDR3 is TGTGCCAGCAGGGCAACAGGGTCTAATTCCTACGAGCAGTACTTC. Protein product: CASRATGSNSYEQYF.

The sample holds a few counts of this clonotype. V gene TRBV3-1 combines with J gene TRBJ2-2; 7 bases align to TRBD2. The CDR3 length is 14 residues. With 2 bases clipped from V and 5 bases from J, the junction kept 2 bases outside the gene matches. CDR1 LGHDT and CDR2 YNNKEL come from the germline V gene (reference sequence). In DNA form, the CDR3 reads TGTGCCAGCAGCCAAAGGGGAGGGACCGGGGAGCTGTTTTTT. Its translation: CASSQRGGTGELFF. Looking up the rest from reference TRBV3-1 and TRBJ2-2 gives the full variable domain: DTAVSQTPKYLVTQMGNDKSIKCEQNLGHDTMYWYKQDSKKFLKIMFSYNNKELIINETVPNRFSPKSPDKAHLNLHINSLELGDSAVYFCASSQRGGTGELFFGEGSRLTVL.

This clonotype was seen many times. The chain employs TRBV12-3 or TRBV12-4 and TRBJ1-2, with D maybe TRBD1 (6 bases). There are 16 residues in the CDR3. Trimming took off 5 bases at V and 3 bases at J, with 19 bases between the two ends. DNA for the CDR3: TGTGCCAGCAGTGACGCCCAGGGGCTCCGTGACTATGGCTACACCTTC. It is translated as CASSDAQGLRDYGYTF.